The clone carrying this T cell receptor beta chain was detected ten times or more. The antigen is undetermined. The sample comes from a study of beta chain features in type 1 diabetes. General study points: Reduced insertions and increased deletions marked VDJ junctions in type 1 diabetes patients.

The authors reverse transcribed all of the isolated RNA, so sequencing captured expressed TCRB transcripts. TCRdb keeps only in-frame clones here, not all; method: immunoSEQ multiplex PCR. The sample yields 900,000 or so clones, 17% seen once. The CDR3 totals 16 residues. Germline values: CDR1 SGHDN, CDR2 FVKESK. Trimming cost V 1 base and J 0 bases, with 9 bases left between them. The receptor comes from a young woman in good health. The V call is TRBV14, the J call TRBJ1-4, with D possibly matching TRBD1 (6 bases). Sequenced input: naive CD4+ T cells from blood. CDR3 coding DNA: TGTGCCAGCAGCCAAGGGGGGCGTTCAACTAATGAAAAACTGTTTTTT. Its translation is CASSQGGRSTNEKLFF.